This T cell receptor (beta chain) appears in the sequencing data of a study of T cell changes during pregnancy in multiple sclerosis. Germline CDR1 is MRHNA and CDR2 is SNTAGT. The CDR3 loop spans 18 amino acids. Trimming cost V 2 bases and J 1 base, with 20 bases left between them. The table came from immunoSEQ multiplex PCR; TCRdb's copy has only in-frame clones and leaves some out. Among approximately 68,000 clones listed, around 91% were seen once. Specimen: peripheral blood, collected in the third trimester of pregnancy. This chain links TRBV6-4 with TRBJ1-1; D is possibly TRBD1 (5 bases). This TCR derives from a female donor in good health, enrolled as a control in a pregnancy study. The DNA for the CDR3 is TGTGCCAGCAGTGACCTTCCTAGGGTATTACAGGAGAACACTGAAGCTTTCTTT. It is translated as CASSDLPRVLQENTEAFF.